This TCR beta chain originates from a study of blood T cell repertoires in COVID-19. Study as a whole: Sources were T cells, B-cell-depleted T cells, or PBMCs; the material itself was cDNA or gDNA.

The germline V gene encodes CDR1 LNHDA and CDR2 SQIVND (reference sequence). This CDR3 contains 13 residues. Trimming took 4 bases from V and 4 from J, leaving 10 bases between them. Original analysis: Quantification of nucleated cells was approximated via reference gene primer amplification. Data came from immunoSEQ multiplex PCR; TCRdb stores just in-frame clones and leaves some out. Clonal size and the V and J genes are those of that table, whereas D and trimming came from the DNA. The sample holds over 130,000 clones, around 89% seen once. The Seattle site enrolled patients during active infection and followed them longitudinally.

This clonotype was sampled from a human donor with COVID-19, enrolled during active disease. The donor label of this sample is uncertain. This chain joins TRBV19 and TRBJ2-5; perhaps TRBD1 as D (6 bases). The sequenced sample was peripheral blood. CDR3 sequence reads: CASSNRAGETQYF. In DNA form, the CDR3 reads TGTGCCAGTAGTAACAGGGCGGGAGAGACCCAGTACTTC.